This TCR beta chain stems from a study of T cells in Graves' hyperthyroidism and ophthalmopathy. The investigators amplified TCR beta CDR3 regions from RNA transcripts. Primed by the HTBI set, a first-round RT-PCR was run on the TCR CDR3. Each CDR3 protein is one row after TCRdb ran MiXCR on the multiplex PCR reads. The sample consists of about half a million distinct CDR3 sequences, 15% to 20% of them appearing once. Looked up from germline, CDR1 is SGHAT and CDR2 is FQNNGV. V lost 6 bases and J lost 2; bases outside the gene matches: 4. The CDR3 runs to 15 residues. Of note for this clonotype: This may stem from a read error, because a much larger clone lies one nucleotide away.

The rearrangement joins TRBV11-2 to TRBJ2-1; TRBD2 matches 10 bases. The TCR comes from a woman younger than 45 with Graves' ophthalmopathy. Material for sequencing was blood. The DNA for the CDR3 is TGTGCCAGCAGGCGACTAGCGGGCACCTACAATGAGCAGTTCTTC. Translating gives CASRRLAGTYNEQFF.